Described below is a single T cell receptor beta chain sequence and its context. The target antigen is unknown. The data are from a study of T cell repertoires in cytomegalovirus infection. TCRdb processed the reads anew with MiXCR; each CDR3 protein has one entry. Of around 71,000 distinct CDR3 sequences listed, more than 20% were seen once; the top ten hold approximately 68%. V gave up 5 bases and J gave up 3 bases; unmatched junction bases: 12. This CDR3 comprises 17 residues. Germline assignment: CDR1 SGHAT and CDR2 FQNNGV. Points from the study as a whole: Dominating the ex vivo response were HLA-C-restricted CMV-specific TCR beta clonotypes.

The V gene is TRBV11-2, the J gene TRBJ2-2, with 7 bases matching TRBD1. The receptor was isolated from a human donor in good health (CMV status not recorded). Some clones in this sample may be carry-over from other donors' samples. Source: CD8+ T cells from cultured PBMCs, taken from culture after CMV antigen stimulation. The CDR3 DNA is TGTGCCAGCAGCCTGGGCGTCGGGACAGACGACACCGGGGAGCTGTTTTTT. It translates to CASSLGVGTDDTGELFF.